This T cell receptor beta chain was captured in a study of STAT5B mutations in CD4+ large granular lymphocyte leukemia. The table came from immunoSEQ multiplex PCR; TCRdb's copy has only in-frame clones and leaves some out. The sample consists of fewer than 40,000 clones, less than 85% of them appearing once. The sample taken for sequencing was CD4+ T cells from blood buffy coats. This clonotype was sampled from a human donor in good health.

CDR3 nucleotide sequence: TGCGCCAGCAAGGCTAGCGGGGATACGCAGTATTTT. Translating gives CASKASGDTQYF. The chain couples TRBV10-2 to TRBJ2-3; 8 bases line up with TRBD2. Unmatched junction bases numbered 3, after V lost 7 bases and J lost 6 bases. The germline V gene has CDR1 WSHSY and CDR2 SAAADI. The CDR3 is 12 residues long.